One sample yielded the 3 T cell receptor beta chains listed below, sequenced in a study of blood T cell repertoires in COVID-19. Profiling relied on immunoSEQ multiplex PCR, and the TCRdb table lists in-frame clones only, not all of them. This sample has fewer than 350,000 clones, with around 86% found just once. The source material was peripheral blood. Receptors originate from a man in his forties or fifties with active or convalescent COVID-19.

V usage is TRBV29-1 and J usage is TRBJ1-3, with D tentatively TRBD1 (6 bases). CDR3 size: 13 residues. Germline CDR1 and CDR2: SQVTM and ANQGSEA. V lost 5 bases and J lost 6, with 14 bases in between. CDR3 sequence: CSVLTGTTNTIYF. CDR3 sequence (DNA): TGCAGCGTTCTAACCGGGACAACAAACACCATATATTTT. Using reference TRBV29-1 and TRBJ1-3 for the parts outside the CDR3, the full variable domain is SAVISQKPSRDICQRGTSLTIQCQVDSQVTMMFWYRQQPGQSLTLIATANQGSEATYESGFVIDKFPISRPNLTFSTLTVSNMSPEDSSIYLCSVLTGTTNTIYFGEGSWLTVV.

This clone was seen more than once but under ten times. This rearrangement joins TRBV5-1 to TRBJ1-2, with a tentative D call TRBD1 (6 bases). This CDR3 comprises 13 residues. Germline loops: CDR1 SGHRS, CDR2 YFSETQ. V was pared by 1 base and J by 8 bases, with 12 bases between. CDR3 in DNA: TGCGCCAGCAGCTTGCGGCCAGGGGAAGGCTACACCTTC. This translates into CASSLRPGEGYTF.

V is TRBV2 and J is TRBJ1-4; D uncertain. There are 14 residues in the CDR3. V gave up 4 bases and J gave up 7 bases, with 13 bases separating them. CDR1 is SNHLY and CDR2 is FYNNEI in the germline V gene. The CDR3 sequence is CASSVSGYGEKLFF. In DNA, the CDR3 is TGTGCCAGCAGTGTCTCCGGGTATGGTGAAAAACTGTTTTTT.